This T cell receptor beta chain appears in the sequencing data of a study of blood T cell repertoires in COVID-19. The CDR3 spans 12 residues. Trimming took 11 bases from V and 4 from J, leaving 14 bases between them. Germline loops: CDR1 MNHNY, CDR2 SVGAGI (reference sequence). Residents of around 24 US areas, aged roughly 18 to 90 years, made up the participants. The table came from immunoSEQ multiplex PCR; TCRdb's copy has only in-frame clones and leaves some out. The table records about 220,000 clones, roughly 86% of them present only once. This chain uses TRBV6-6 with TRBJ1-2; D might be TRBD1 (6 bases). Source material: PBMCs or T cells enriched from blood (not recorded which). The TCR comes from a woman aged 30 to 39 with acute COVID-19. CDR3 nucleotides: TGTGCCTCCTTTGGGGGCTCCTATGGCTACACCTTC. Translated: CASFGGSYGYTF.